This is a list of T cell receptor beta chains from one sample in a study of CD4+ T cells in melanoma. Some clones are missing from TCRdb's copy, which holds only in-frame ones; the method was immunoSEQ multiplex PCR. The sample lists 15,000 to 20,000 clones, 65% to 85% occurring once. Sequencing was done on a sample of cells from a culture (not recorded whether cultured in vitro). The receptors originated from a human donor with melanoma. Both conserved end residues are part of each CDR3. Each record gives: clone size, D gene, J gene, V gene, CDR3 protein, CDR3 DNA. D genes are given only for firm matches. Clone size appears in some rows only: once, few, many, or a class for an expanded clone.

.,.,TRBJ2-7,TRBV18,CASSPTVSYEQYF,TGTGCCAGCTCACCGACAGTTTCCTACGAGCAGTACTTC
few,TRBD2,TRBJ2-7,TRBV4-2,CASSETSGGSYEQYF,TGTGCCAGCAGCGAAACTAGCGGGGGCTCCTACGAGCAGTACTTC
.,.,TRBJ1-3,TRBV7-9,CASSSRGEGSTIYF,TGTGCCAGCAGCTCGCGGGGGGAAGGAAGCACCATATATTTT
.,TRBD1,TRBJ2-1,TRBV7-3,CASRLTGTDYNEQFF,TGTGCCAGCAGACTAACCGGGACAGACTACAATGAGCAGTTCTTC
.,TRBD2,TRBJ2-3,TRBV10-3,CAISEGLAGTTDTQYF,TGTGCCATCAGTGAAGGTCTAGCGGGGACCACAGATACGCAGTATTTT
.,.,TRBJ1-1,TRBV5-6,CASSFVPNEMSEAFF,TGTGCCAGCAGCTTTGTTCCTAACGAGATGTCTGAAGCTTTCTTT
.,.,TRBJ1-1,TRBV4-1,CASSQVAAVKPNTEAFF,TGCGCCAGCAGCCAAGTCGCGGCAGTCAAACCTAACACTGAAGCTTTCTTT
.,.,TRBJ1-3,TRBV19,CASTSDLEMGNTIYF,TGTGCCAGTACCTCGGATCTCGAAATGGGAAACACCATATATTTT
.,.,TRBJ2-3,TRBV7-9,CASSPPGGGYTDTQYF,TGTGCCAGCAGCCCCCCCGGAGGGGGTTACACAGATACGCAGTATTTT
.,.,TRBJ2-3,TRBV7-8,CASSLEGGSDTQYF,TGTGCCAGCAGCTTAGAAGGGGGGTCAGATACGCAGTATTTT
.,.,TRBJ1-3,TRBV5-1,CASSSSYLGSLNTIYF,TGCGCCAGCAGCTCGTCGTATCTGGGTAGTCTAAACACCATATATTTT
.,TRBD1,TRBJ2-3,TRBV6-6,CASSQAGGADTQYF,TGTGCCAGCAGCCAAGCAGGGGGCGCAGATACGCAGTATTTT